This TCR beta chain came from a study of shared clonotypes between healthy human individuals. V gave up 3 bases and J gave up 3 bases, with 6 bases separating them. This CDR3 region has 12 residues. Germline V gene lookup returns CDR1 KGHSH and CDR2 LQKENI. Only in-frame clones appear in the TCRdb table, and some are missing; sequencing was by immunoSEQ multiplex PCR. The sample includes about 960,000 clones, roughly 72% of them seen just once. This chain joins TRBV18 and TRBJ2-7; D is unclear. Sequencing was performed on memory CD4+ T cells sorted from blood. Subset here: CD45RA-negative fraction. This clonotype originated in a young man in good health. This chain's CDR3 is CASSPQDYEQYF. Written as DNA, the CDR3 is TGTGCCAGCTCACCTCAGGACTACGAGCAGTACTTC.